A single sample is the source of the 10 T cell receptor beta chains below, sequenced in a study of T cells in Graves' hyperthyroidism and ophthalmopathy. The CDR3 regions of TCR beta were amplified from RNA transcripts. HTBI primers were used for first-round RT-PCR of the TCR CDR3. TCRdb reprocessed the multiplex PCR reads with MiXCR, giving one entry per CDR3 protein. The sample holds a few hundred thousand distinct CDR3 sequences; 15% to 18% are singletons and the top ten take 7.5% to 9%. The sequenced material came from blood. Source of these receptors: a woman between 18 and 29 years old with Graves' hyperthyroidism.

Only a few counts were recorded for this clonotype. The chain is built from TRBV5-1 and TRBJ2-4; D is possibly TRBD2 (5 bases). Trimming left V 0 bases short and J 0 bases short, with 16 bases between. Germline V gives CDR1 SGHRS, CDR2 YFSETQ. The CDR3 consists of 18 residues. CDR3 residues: CASSLDTGSGVAKNIQYF. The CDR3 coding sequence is TGCGCCAGCAGCTTGGATACTGGCAGCGGCGTAGCCAAAAACATTCAGTACTTC.

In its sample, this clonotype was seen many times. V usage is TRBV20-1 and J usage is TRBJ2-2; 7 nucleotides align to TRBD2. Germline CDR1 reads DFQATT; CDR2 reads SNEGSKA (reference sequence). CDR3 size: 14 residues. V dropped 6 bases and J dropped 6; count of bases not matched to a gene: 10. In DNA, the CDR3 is TGCAGTGCCCCATATGGCGGGAGTTCCGGGGAGCTGTTTTTT. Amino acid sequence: CSAPYGGSSGELFF.

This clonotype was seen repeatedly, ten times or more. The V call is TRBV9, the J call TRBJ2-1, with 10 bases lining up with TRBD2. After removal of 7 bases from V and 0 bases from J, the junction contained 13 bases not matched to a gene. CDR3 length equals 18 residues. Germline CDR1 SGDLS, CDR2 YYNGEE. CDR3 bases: TGTGCCAGCTCCGGGGAGCGGGGGGGCCATTTCTCCTACAATGAGCAGTTCTTC. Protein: CASSGERGGHFSYNEQFF.

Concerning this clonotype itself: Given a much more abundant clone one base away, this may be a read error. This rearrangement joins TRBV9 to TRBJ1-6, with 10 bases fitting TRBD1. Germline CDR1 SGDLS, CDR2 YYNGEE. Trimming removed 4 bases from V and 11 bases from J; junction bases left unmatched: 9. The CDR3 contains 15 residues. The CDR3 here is CASSLGQGGHPPLHF. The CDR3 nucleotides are TGTGCCAGCAGCCTCGGACAGGGGGGACATCCACCCCTCCACTTT.

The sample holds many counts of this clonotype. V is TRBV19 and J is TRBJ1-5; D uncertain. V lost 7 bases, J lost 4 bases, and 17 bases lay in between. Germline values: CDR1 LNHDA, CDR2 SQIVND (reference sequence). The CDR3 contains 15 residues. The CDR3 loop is CASTLTRATNQPQHF. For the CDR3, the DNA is TGTGCCAGTACCCTGACCCGAGCCACAAATCAGCCCCAGCATTTT.

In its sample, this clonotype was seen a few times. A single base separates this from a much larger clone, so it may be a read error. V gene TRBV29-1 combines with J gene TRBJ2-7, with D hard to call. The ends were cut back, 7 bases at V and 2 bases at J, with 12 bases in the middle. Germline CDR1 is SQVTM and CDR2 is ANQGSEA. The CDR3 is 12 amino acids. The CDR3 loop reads CSARNTAYEQYF. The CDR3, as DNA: TGCAGCGCGAGGAACACTGCCTACGAGCAGTACTTC.

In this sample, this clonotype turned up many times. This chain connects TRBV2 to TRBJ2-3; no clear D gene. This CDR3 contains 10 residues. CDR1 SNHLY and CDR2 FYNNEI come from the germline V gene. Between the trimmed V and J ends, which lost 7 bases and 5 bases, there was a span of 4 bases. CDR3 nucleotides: TGTGCCAGCATCGGAGATACGCAGTATTTT. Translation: CASIGDTQYF.

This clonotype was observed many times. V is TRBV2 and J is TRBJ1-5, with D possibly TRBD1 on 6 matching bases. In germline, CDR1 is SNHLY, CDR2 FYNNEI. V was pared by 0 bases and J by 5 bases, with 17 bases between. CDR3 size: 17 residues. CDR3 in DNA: TGTGCCAGCAGTGAAGCGCTTCTGGCCGGGGGCGATCAGCCCCAGCATTTT. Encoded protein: CASSEALLAGGDQPQHF.

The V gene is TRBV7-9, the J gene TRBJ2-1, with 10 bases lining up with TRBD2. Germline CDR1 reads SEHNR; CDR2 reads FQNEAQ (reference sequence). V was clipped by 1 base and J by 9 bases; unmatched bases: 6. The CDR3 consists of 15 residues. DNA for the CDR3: TGTGCCAGCAGCTTAGAAGCGGGGGGGGGCGGTGAGCAGTTCTTC. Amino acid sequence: CASSLEAGGGGEQFF.

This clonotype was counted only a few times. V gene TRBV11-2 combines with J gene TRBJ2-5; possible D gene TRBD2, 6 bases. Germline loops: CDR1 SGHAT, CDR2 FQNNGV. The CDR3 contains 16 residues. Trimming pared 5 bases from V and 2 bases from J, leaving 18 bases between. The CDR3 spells CASSMDPWAGQETQYF. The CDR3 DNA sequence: TGTGCCAGCAGCATGGACCCCTGGGCGGGGCAAGAGACCCAGTACTTC.